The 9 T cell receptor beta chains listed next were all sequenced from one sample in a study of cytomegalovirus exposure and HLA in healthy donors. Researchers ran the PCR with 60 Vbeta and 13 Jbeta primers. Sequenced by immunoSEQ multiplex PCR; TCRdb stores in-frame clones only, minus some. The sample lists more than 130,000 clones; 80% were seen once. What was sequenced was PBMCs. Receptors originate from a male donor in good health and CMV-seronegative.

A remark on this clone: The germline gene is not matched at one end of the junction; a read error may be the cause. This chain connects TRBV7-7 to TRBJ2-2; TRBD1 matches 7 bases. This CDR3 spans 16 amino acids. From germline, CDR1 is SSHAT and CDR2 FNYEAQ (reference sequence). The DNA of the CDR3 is TGTGCTAGCAGCTTAGGGGGCCTGGGGAACACCGGGGAGCTGTTTTTT. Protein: CASSLGGLGNTGELFF.

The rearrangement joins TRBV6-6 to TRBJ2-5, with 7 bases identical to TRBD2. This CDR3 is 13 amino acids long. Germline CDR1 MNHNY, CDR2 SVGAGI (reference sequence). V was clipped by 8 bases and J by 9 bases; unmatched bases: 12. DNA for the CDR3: TGTGCCAGCGGGGCTAGCGGCTTTGGGGCCCAGTACTTC. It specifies CASGASGFGAQYF.

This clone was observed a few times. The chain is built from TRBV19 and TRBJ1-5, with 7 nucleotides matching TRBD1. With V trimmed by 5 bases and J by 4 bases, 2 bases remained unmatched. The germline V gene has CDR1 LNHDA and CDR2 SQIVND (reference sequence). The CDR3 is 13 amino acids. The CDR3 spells CASSRQGNQPQHF. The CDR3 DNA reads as TGTGCCAGTAGTCGACAGGGTAATCAGCCCCAGCATTTT.

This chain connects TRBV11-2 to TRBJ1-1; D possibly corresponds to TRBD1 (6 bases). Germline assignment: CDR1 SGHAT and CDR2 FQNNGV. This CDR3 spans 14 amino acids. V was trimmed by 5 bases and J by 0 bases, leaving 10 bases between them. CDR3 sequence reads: CASSRGTMNTEAFF. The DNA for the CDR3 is TGTGCCAGCAGCCGAGGGACAATGAACACTGAAGCTTTCTTT.

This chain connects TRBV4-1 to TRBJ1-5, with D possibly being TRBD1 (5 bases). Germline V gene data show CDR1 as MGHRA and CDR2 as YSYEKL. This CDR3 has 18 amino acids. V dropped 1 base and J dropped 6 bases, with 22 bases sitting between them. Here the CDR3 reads CASSQGSSLQGSGQPQHF. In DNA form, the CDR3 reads TGCGCCAGCAGCCAAGGGTCCTCCCTTCAGGGATCAGGTCAGCCCCAGCATTTT.

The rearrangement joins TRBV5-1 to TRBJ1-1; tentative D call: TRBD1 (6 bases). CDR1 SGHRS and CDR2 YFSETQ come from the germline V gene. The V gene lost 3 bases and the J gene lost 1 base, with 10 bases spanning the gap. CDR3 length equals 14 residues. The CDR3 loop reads CASSSRGENTEAFF. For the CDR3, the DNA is TGCGCCAGCAGCTCCAGGGGAGAGAACACTGAAGCTTTCTTT.

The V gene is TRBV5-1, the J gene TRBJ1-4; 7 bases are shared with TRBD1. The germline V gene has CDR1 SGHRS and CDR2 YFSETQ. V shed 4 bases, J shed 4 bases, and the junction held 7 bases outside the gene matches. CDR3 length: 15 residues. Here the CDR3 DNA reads TGCGCCAGCAGCCAAAGGGACAGCCTTAATGAAAAACTGTTTTTT. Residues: CASSQRDSLNEKLFF.

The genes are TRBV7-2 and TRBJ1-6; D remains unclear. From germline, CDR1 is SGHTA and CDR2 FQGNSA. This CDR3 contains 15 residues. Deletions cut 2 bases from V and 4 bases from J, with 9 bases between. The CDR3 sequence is CASSLTGRYNSPLHF. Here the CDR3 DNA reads TGTGCCAGCAGCTTAACGGGGAGATATAATTCACCCCTCCACTTT.

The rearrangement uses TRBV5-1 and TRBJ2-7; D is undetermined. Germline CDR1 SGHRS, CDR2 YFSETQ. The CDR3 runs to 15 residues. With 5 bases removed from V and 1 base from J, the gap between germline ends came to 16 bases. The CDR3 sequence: CASSSSAGSSYEQYF. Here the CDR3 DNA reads TGCGCCAGCAGTTCAAGTGCCGGGTCATCCTACGAGCAGTACTTC.